This T cell receptor (beta chain) was retrieved from a study of blood T cell repertoires in COVID-19. The wider study: Acute and convalescent COVID-19 specimens originated in the United States, Italy and Spain. Sources were T cells, B-cell-depleted T cells, or PBMCs; the material itself was cDNA or gDNA.

Germline V gives CDR1 SNHLY, CDR2 FYNNEI. The germline V and J ends were trimmed by 4 bases and 3 bases, with 4 bases remaining between them. The CDR3 loop spans 11 amino acids. Original data processing: It was from reference gene primer amplification that nucleated cell counts were estimated. Method: immunoSEQ multiplex PCR; TCRdb's copy keeps in-frame clones and lacks some. V, J and clone size are taken as reported in that table, and D and trimming were inferred from the DNA itself. The table shows under 65,000 clones, with around 89% occurring only once. The sequenced material came from peripheral blood. The receptor comes from a human donor in a cohort sampled during active COVID-19. V is TRBV2 and J is TRBJ2-7; D gene unclear. The CDR3 reads CASSGHYEQYF. The CDR3 nucleotides are TGTGCCAGCAGTGGACACTACGAGCAGTACTTC.